These T cell receptor beta chains were read from a single sample in a study of blood T cells in healthy people across ages. MiXCR, applied by TCRdb to the 5' RACE reads, yields one record per CDR3 protein. The table lists about 640,000 distinct CDR3 sequences, approximately 40% of them singletons. The sequenced sample consisted of blood. The receptors derive from an elderly man in good health. Both conserved end residues are part of each CDR3. A clone size is listed for some rows: how often the clone was seen (once, few, many), or a class if it is expanded.

len: 16; j_gene: TRBJ2-1; abundance: few; v_gene: TRBV4-2; CDR3aa: CASSPPGSGSYNEQFF
len: 16; j_gene: TRBJ2-7; abundance: few; v_gene: TRBV4-2; CDR3aa: CASSQGGRAATYEQYF
len: 14; j_gene: TRBJ2-5; abundance: many; v_gene: TRBV18; CDR3aa: CASSPPSSGATQYF
len: 13; j_gene: TRBJ2-7; abundance: few; v_gene: TRBV7-2; CDR3aa: CASSLGGRSEQYF
len: 16; j_gene: TRBJ2-5; abundance: .; v_gene: TRBV5-1; CDR3aa: CASSQVGGGAGETQYF
len: 15; j_gene: TRBJ2-3; abundance: .; v_gene: TRBV12-5; CDR3aa: CASFTGQGATDTQYF
len: 17; j_gene: TRBJ2-1; abundance: .; v_gene: TRBV7-2; CDR3aa: CASSTRGLAVTYNEQFF
len: 17; j_gene: TRBJ2-7; abundance: .; v_gene: TRBV20-1; CDR3aa: CSASGLRAGTFSYEQYF
len: 14; j_gene: TRBJ1-2; abundance: .; v_gene: TRBV7-8; CDR3aa: CASSVEGQFYGYTF
len: 13; j_gene: TRBJ2-2; abundance: .; v_gene: TRBV30; CDR3aa: CAWRGHFTGELFF
len: 14; j_gene: TRBJ2-5; abundance: few; v_gene: TRBV4-3; CDR3aa: CASSQGPGQETQYF
len: 17; j_gene: TRBJ2-1; abundance: .; v_gene: TRBV20-1; CDR3aa: CSARLAPQPNRNNEQFF
len: 14; j_gene: TRBJ2-3; abundance: few; v_gene: TRBV11-2; CDR3aa: CASRAPLGTDTQYF
len: 16; j_gene: .; abundance: few; v_gene: TRBV27; CDR3aa: CASSSDRAFGRWTQYF
len: 15; j_gene: TRBJ2-1; abundance: .; v_gene: TRBV19; CDR3aa: CASSTQGAGGREQFF
len: 14; j_gene: TRBJ2-7; abundance: .; v_gene: TRBV29-1; CDR3aa: CSAAGLRGSYEQYF
len: 18; j_gene: TRBJ1-6; abundance: .; v_gene: TRBV6-1; CDR3aa: CASSEGTGGARGRSPLHF
len: 13; j_gene: TRBJ2-4; abundance: .; v_gene: TRBV30; CDR3aa: CASGASGENIQYF
len: 14; j_gene: TRBJ2-3; abundance: .; v_gene: TRBV6-2/TRBV6-3; CDR3aa: CASQGGLNTDTQYF
len: 15; j_gene: TRBJ2-1; abundance: few; v_gene: TRBV6-2/TRBV6-3; CDR3aa: CASCPPFGPYNEQFF
len: 15; j_gene: TRBJ1-1; abundance: .; v_gene: TRBV28; CDR3aa: CASRRQGGVFAEAFF
len: 14; j_gene: TRBJ1-1; abundance: .; v_gene: TRBV12-3/TRBV12-4; CDR3aa: CASRGGWGNTEAFF
len: 15; j_gene: TRBJ2-1; abundance: few; v_gene: TRBV7-2; CDR3aa: CASSLEGASYNEQFF
len: 14; j_gene: TRBJ2-5; abundance: few; v_gene: TRBV6-1; CDR3aa: CASRTSGVRETQYF
len: 14; j_gene: TRBJ2-3; abundance: .; v_gene: TRBV6-2/TRBV6-3; CDR3aa: CASSYAQSTDTQYF
len: 16; j_gene: TRBJ1-5; abundance: .; v_gene: TRBV19; CDR3aa: CASSIPSTGANQPQHF
len: 12; j_gene: TRBJ2-7; abundance: .; v_gene: TRBV6-6; CDR3aa: CASKAGSGEQYF
len: 15; j_gene: TRBJ2-1; abundance: few; v_gene: TRBV25-1; CDR3aa: CASRETTSSYNEQFF
len: 18; j_gene: TRBJ2-1; abundance: .; v_gene: TRBV20-1; CDR3aa: CSARPSVGGGGHYNEQFF
len: 15; j_gene: TRBJ1-2; abundance: .; v_gene: TRBV4-2; CDR3aa: CASSASGTGDYGYTF
len: 14; j_gene: TRBJ1-1; abundance: .; v_gene: TRBV30; CDR3aa: CAWRGDSPNTEAFF
len: 15; j_gene: TRBJ2-7; abundance: .; v_gene: TRBV6-2/TRBV6-3; CDR3aa: CASGFGRAGSHEQYF
len: 12; j_gene: TRBJ2-3; abundance: medium-sized; v_gene: TRBV20-1; CDR3aa: CAARMGADTQYF
len: 15; j_gene: TRBJ1-5; abundance: .; v_gene: TRBV7-2; CDR3aa: CASSLAQGMNQPQHF
len: 13; j_gene: TRBJ2-7; abundance: .; v_gene: TRBV20-1; CDR3aa: CSARAGGPREQYF
len: 14; j_gene: TRBJ2-1; abundance: .; v_gene: TRBV30; CDR3aa: CAWSVRDFYNEQFF
len: 17; j_gene: TRBJ2-5; abundance: .; v_gene: TRBV20-1; CDR3aa: CSATRASGGAGGETQYF
len: 12; j_gene: .; abundance: .; v_gene: TRBV20-1; CDR3aa: CSARPNLNEQYF
len: 15; j_gene: TRBJ2-7; abundance: few; v_gene: TRBV28; CDR3aa: CASSFGQTHLYEQYF
len: 15; j_gene: TRBJ2-7; abundance: .; v_gene: TRBV20-1; CDR3aa: CSAKMLRLAVYEQYF
len: 15; j_gene: TRBJ2-1; abundance: many; v_gene: TRBV7-2; CDR3aa: CASSLELAGGNEQFF
len: 11; j_gene: TRBJ2-3; abundance: .; v_gene: TRBV29-1; CDR3aa: CSVDTTDTQYF
len: 13; j_gene: TRBJ1-1; abundance: .; v_gene: TRBV29-1; CDR3aa: CSIEVGQNTEAFF
len: 15; j_gene: TRBJ2-1; abundance: few; v_gene: TRBV6-2/TRBV6-3; CDR3aa: CASTLRRTDYNEQFF